This T cell receptor (beta chain) was sequenced during a study of tumor-infiltrating lymphocytes in primary liver carcinoma. Study-wide context: All lesions had stage T1-T3 N0M0 and roughly 4 to 10 cm widths.

Co-extraction of both nucleic acids (RNA and DNA) used about 18-34 mg of unsorted bulk tissue. Patients' primary liver carcinoma was surgically resected. The sample holds many counts of this clonotype. Trimming stripped 3 bases from V and 0 bases from J, with 12 bases between. The CDR3 spans 16 residues. Starting material of approximately 500 ng total RNA yielded TCR beta cDNA via a constant-region primer. Investigators got TCR beta libraries out of three nested multiplex PCR rounds, done with slightly modified ARM-PCR. The first two PCR rounds, nine to ten cycles each, used TRBV1-TRBV30 forward primers and a C-beta reverse primer. TCRdb itself ran the multiplex PCR reads through MiXCR, one entry per CDR3 protein. The table records about 120,000 distinct CDR3 sequences, approximately 71% of them present only once.

This clonotype originated in a woman aged 60 to 75 with primary liver carcinoma and hepatitis B virus infection. J is TRBJ1-5 and V is TRBV12-3 or TRBV12-4; the D gene is possibly TRBD1 (5 bases). Sequenced sample: tumor-adjacent normal liver tissue. The CDR3, as DNA: TGTGCCAGCAGTTTCGGGACGGCTTATAGCAATCAGCCCCAGCATTTT. This translates into CASSFGTAYSNQPQHF.